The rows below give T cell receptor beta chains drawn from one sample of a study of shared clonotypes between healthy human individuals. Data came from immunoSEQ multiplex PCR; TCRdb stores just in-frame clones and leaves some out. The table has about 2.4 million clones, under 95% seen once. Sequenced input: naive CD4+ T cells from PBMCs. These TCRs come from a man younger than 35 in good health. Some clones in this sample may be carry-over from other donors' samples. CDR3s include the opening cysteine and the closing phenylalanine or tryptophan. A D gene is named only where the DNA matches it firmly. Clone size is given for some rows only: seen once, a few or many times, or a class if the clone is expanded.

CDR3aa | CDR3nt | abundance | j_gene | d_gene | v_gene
CASGRMNTEAFF | TGTGCCTCGGGACGGATGAACACTGAAGCTTTCTTT | few | TRBJ1-1 | - | TRBV2
CASSPSGLGEQFF | TGTGCCAGCAGCCCCTCTGGGCTGGGTGAGCAGTTCTTC | - | TRBJ2-1 | - | TRBV28
CASSLALADSGNTIYF | TGTGCCAGCAGCTTAGCGCTGGCAGACTCTGGAAACACCATATATTTT | few | TRBJ1-3 | - | TRBV7-9
CATSRYRDSNYGYTF | TGTGCCACCAGCCGTTACAGGGATTCTAACTATGGCTACACCTTC | - | TRBJ1-2 | - | TRBV15
CASSFHSWSSGSSYNEQFF | TGTGCCAGCAGTTTTCATTCTTGGTCTAGCGGGAGCTCCTACAATGAGCAGTTCTTC | - | TRBJ2-1 | TRBD2 | TRBV27
CASSLDTGNQPQHF | TGTGCCAGCAGCTTAGATACGGGGAATCAGCCCCAGCATTTT | - | TRBJ1-5 | - | TRBV7-9
CASRPGLTYNEQFF | TGTGCCAGCAGACCGGGACTCACCTACAATGAGCAGTTCTTC | - | TRBJ2-1 | - | TRBV27
CASGASGSETQYF | TGTGCCAGCGGGGCTAGCGGGAGTGAGACCCAGTACTTC | - | TRBJ2-5 | TRBD2 | TRBV6-1
CASSLQVTGTGYPPGEKLFF | TGTGCCAGCAGCTTACAGGTTACCGGGACAGGGTATCCACCGGGGGAAAAACTGTTTTTT | - | TRBJ1-4 | TRBD1 | TRBV7-8
CASSLGPLEDYGYTF | TGTGCCAGCAGCTTAGGGCCCCTCGAGGACTATGGCTACACCTTC | few | TRBJ1-2 | - | TRBV5-4
CSASRDLQYF | TGCAGTGCTAGCCGGGACCTGCAGTACTTC | - | TRBJ2-7 | - | TRBV20-1